Listed here is a single T cell receptor beta chain. Primers used in a second PCR of about 7 to 11 cycles were a sample-barcoded 5' primer and a J-beta primer mix. Every cDNA molecule bore a tag from a template-switch adaptor containing 12 random nucleotides. TCRdb used MiXCR to reprocess the 5' RACE reads, holding one entry per CDR3 protein. The repertoire consists of fewer than 800,000 distinct CDR3 sequences, with roughly 32% occurring once and the leading ten covering 15% to 17%. This sample is part of a study of blood T cells in healthy people across ages. This CDR3 region has 15 residues. Germline CDR1 MNHNY, CDR2 SVGAGI (reference sequence).

This receptor was obtained from an elderly woman in good health. The rearrangement links TRBV6-6 to TRBJ2-5; the D gene could be TRBD1 or TRBD2 (5 bases each). The DNA end is a closer match to TRBJ2-7, so the J assignment may be wrong. Sequencing was carried out using blood. The DNA for the CDR3 is TGTGCCAGCAGTTATGGTGGGGGTTCTCCCTACGAGCAGTACTTC. This sequence encodes CASSYGGGSPYEQYF.